These 22 T cell receptor beta chains were all obtained from the same sample, sequenced in a study of blood T cell repertoires in COVID-19. Generated by immunoSEQ multiplex PCR, the TCRdb table keeps only in-frame clones and is missing some. Of tens of thousands of clones listed, about nine tenths are singletons. Sequenced input: peripheral blood. Receptors originate from a man aged 60 to 69 with acute or convalescent COVID-19.

The chain links TRBV19 to TRBJ1-3; tentatively, D is TRBD1 (5 bases). CDR1 and CDR2 from the germline V gene are LNHDA and SQIVND (reference sequence). V was cut by 8 bases and J by 4 bases, with 21 bases left in between. The length of the CDR3 is 16 residues. DNA for the CDR3: TGTGCCAGTGGACCCGGGGGGACGATCTCCGGAAACACCATATATTTT. It translates to CASGPGGTISGNTIYF. Variable domain in full (rest from reference TRBV19 and TRBJ1-3): DGGITQSPKYLFRKEGQNVTLSCEQNLNHDAMYWYRQDPGQGLRLIYYSQIVNDFQKGDIAEGYSVSREKKESFPLTVTSAQKNPTAFYLCASGPGGTISGNTIYFGEGSWLTVV.

This rearrangement joins TRBV5-4 to TRBJ2-1; D unresolved. CDR1 and CDR2 (germline): SGHNT, YYREEE (reference sequence). This CDR3 is built from 13 residues. The V end lost 1 base, the J end lost 10 bases, and 12 bases lay between the germline ends. CDR3 in DNA: TGTGCCAGCAGCTTGATCGTCACAGACGAGCAGTTCTTC. It is translated as CASSLIVTDEQFF.

This clone showed up just once. The rearrangement uses TRBV29-1 and TRBJ1-2, with TRBD1 matching 8 bases. The germline CDR1 and CDR2 sequences are SQVTM and ANQGSEA. After removal of 5 bases from V and 7 bases from J, the junction contained 15 bases not matched to a gene. CDR3 length: 15 amino acids. The DNA of the CDR3 is TGCAGCGTTCCGGGACAGGACGCTACCTCCATTGGCTACACCTTC. Its translation is CSVPGQDATSIGYTF.

The rearrangement links TRBV3-1 (or the pseudogene TRBV3-2) to TRBJ2-1; 15 positions match TRBD2. Germline CDR1 and CDR2: LGHDT and YNNKEL (reference sequence). CDR3 size: 21 residues. After removal of 0 bases from V and 1 base from J, the junction contained 10 bases not matched to a gene. The CDR3 DNA follows: TGTGCCAGCAGCCAAGATTGGCAGGGGACTAGCGGGGGGTTGTCCTACAATGAGCAGTTCTTC. The encoded protein is CASSQDWQGTSGGLSYNEQFF.

This chain joins TRBV5-6 and TRBJ1-2; 8 nucleotides match TRBD1. Germline CDR1 reads SGHDT; CDR2 reads YYEEEE. CDR3 length equals 17 residues. The V and J ends lost 0 bases and 5 bases, in that order; junction bases with no gene match: 12. The CDR3 is CASSLVYRGGAEYGYTF. The CDR3 region has the DNA TGTGCCAGCAGCTTGGTCTACAGGGGGGGCGCGGAGTATGGCTACACCTTC.

This chain uses TRBV6-5 with TRBJ1-6, with D unclear. CDR1 and CDR2 (germline): MNHEY, SVGAGI. This CDR3 has 13 residues. V was shortened by 7 bases and J by 12 bases, with 16 bases between the two germline ends. CDR3 nucleotide sequence: TGTGCCAGCACCCGAGGCCTCACGGAACCCCTCCACTTT. This gives the protein CASTRGLTEPLHF.

This rearrangement joins TRBV7-3 to TRBJ2-3; D is perhaps TRBD1 (6 bases). CDR1 is SGHTA, CDR2 FQGTGA, per germline. This CDR3 region has 15 residues. V lost 5 bases, J lost 2 bases, and 14 bases lay in between. CDR3 DNA: TGTGCCAGCAGCCCGGACAGAGGGAACACAGATACGCAGTATTTT. This translates into CASSPDRGNTDTQYF.

The chain uses TRBV7-3 and TRBJ2-3, with TRBD2 matching 11 bases. The germline V gene has CDR1 SGHTA and CDR2 FQGTGA. The V gene end was trimmed by 4 bases and the J gene end by 4 bases; junction bases not matched to a gene: 1. This CDR3 region has 14 residues. Here the CDR3 reads CASSSGLAADTQYF. DNA of the CDR3: TGTGCCAGCAGCTCGGGACTAGCGGCAGATACGCAGTATTTT.

This sequence joins TRBV4-1 and TRBJ2-3; TRBD2 aligns across 9 bases. The CDR3 sequence is 16 residues long. Germline V lookup: CDR1 MGHRA, CDR2 YSYEKL. The junction had 3 bases not matched to a gene; V was cut back by 0 bases and J by 2 bases. The CDR3 DNA reads TGCGCCAGCAGCCAAGACCGCGGGGGGGCCACAGATACGCAGTATTTT. It codes for CASSQDRGGATDTQYF.

This clone was detected only once. The chain employs TRBV14 and TRBJ1-1; the D gene is possibly TRBD1 (5 bases). The CDR3 length is 14 residues. Germline V lookup: CDR1 SGHDN, CDR2 FVKESK. The germline V and J ends were trimmed by 2 bases and 3 bases, with 10 bases remaining between them. CDR3 sequence: CASSQYSRDTEAFF. CDR3 DNA sequence: TGTGCCAGCAGCCAATACTCCAGGGACACTGAAGCTTTCTTT.

The gene calls are TRBV7-9 and TRBJ2-2, with 9 bases that match TRBD2. With 3 bases clipped from V and 5 bases from J, the junction kept 4 bases outside the gene matches. Germline loops: CDR1 SEHNR, CDR2 FQNEAQ (reference sequence). This CDR3 spans 15 amino acids. The CDR3 sequence is CASSFLAGITGELFF. CDR3 nucleotide sequence: TGTGCCAGCAGCTTCCTAGCGGGGATTACCGGGGAGCTGTTTTTT. Drawing the rest from reference TRBV7-9 and TRBJ2-2, the complete variable domain is DTGVSQNPRHKITKRGQNVTFRCDPISEHNRLYWYRQTLGQGPEFLTYFQNEAQLEKSRLLSDRFSAERPKGSFSTLEIQRTEQGDSAMYLCASSFLAGITGELFFGEGSRLTVL.

The J gene is TRBJ1-6, the V gene TRBV3-1 (or the pseudogene TRBV3-2); possible D gene TRBD1, 6 bases. Germline-derived CDR1 and CDR2 are LGHDT and YNNKEL (reference sequence). The germline V and J ends were trimmed by 4 bases and 7 bases, with 11 bases remaining between them. The CDR3 runs to 14 residues. In nucleotides, the CDR3 is TGTGCCAGCAGCCTAGACGACAGGAATTCACCCCTCCACTTT. Protein: CASSLDDRNSPLHF.

In DNA, the CDR3 is TGTGCCAGTAGTATACAGGGCGGCCTCTACAATGAGCAGTTCTTC. This codes for CASSIQGGLYNEQFF. The rearrangement links TRBV19 to TRBJ2-1; maybe TRBD1 (5 bases). The V and J ends lost 2 bases and 3 bases respectively, with 11 bases between them. Germline V gene data show CDR1 as LNHDA and CDR2 as SQIVND (reference sequence). CDR3 length: 15 amino acids.

The J gene is TRBJ1-1, the V gene TRBV6-6, with no clear D. CDR1 is MNHNY, CDR2 SVGAGI, per germline (reference sequence). This CDR3 is built from 15 residues. Trimming removed 6 bases at V and 0 bases at J, with 14 bases between. The CDR3 is CASSSSFYMNTEAFF. CDR3 coding DNA: TGTGCCAGCAGCTCCTCCTTTTACATGAACACTGAAGCTTTCTTT.

This rearrangement joins TRBV5-1 to TRBJ1-2; weak D call: TRBD1 (5 bases). V lost 4 bases and J 13 bases, leaving 17 bases between the germline ends. Germline V CDR1 and CDR2: SGHRS, YFSETQ. The CDR3 extends over 12 amino acids. The chain's CDR3 is CASSHDSRNGTF. The CDR3 nucleotides are TGCGCCAGCAGCCACGACAGCCGCAACGGCACCTTC.

The genes are TRBV4-2 and TRBJ2-1; 9 bases match TRBD2. Trimming at V came to 2 bases and at J to 4 bases, leaving 9 bases not matched to a gene. This CDR3 region has 17 residues. Germline-derived CDR1 and CDR2 are LGHNA and YNFKEQ. The CDR3 reads CASSQSTLAGLYNEQFF. The CDR3 nucleotides read TGTGCCAGCAGCCAATCCACCCTAGCGGGGTTATACAATGAGCAGTTCTTC.

This clone came up once. V usage is TRBV27 and J usage is TRBJ1-5; D not resolved. Trimming left V 2 bases short and J 5 bases short, with 4 bases between. Germline loops: CDR1 MNHEY, CDR2 SMNVEV (reference sequence). The length of the CDR3 is 12 residues. The CDR3 reads CASSLPDQPQHF. The CDR3, as DNA: TGTGCCAGCAGTTTACCCGATCAGCCCCAGCATTTT.

This clone has a handful of counts. CDR3 DNA: TGTGCCAGCAGCTCCCCTGGACTAGCGGGGGCCAAGAACACCGGGGAGCTGTTTTTT. It yields the protein CASSSPGLAGAKNTGELFF. V is TRBV7-9 and J is TRBJ2-2, with 13 positions matching TRBD2. V was clipped by 4 bases and J by 1 base; unmatched bases: 9. Germline-derived CDR1 and CDR2 are SEHNR and FQNEAQ (reference sequence). The CDR3 runs to 19 residues.

This sequence joins TRBV27 and TRBJ1-5; D may be TRBD1 (5 bases). This CDR3 is 15 amino acids long. Trimming removed 5 bases from V and 6 bases from J, with 17 bases in between. Germline-derived CDR1 and CDR2 are MNHEY and SMNVEV (reference sequence). As DNA, the CDR3 is TGTGCCAGCAGTCCCCTCGGGGGGGGTGGTCAGCCCCAGCATTTT. It translates to CASSPLGGGGQPQHF.

V is TRBV27 and J is TRBJ1-5; D possibly corresponds to TRBD1 (6 bases). The CDR3 has 12 residues. CDR1 is MNHEY and CDR2 is SMNVEV in the germline V gene (reference sequence). V was cut by 4 bases and J by 7 bases, with 8 bases left in between. The CDR3 nucleotides read TGTGCCAGCAGTTCTAGGGGGCAGCCCCAGCATTTT. Translation: CASSSRGQPQHF.

The rearrangement joins TRBV3-1 (or the pseudogene TRBV3-2) to TRBJ1-3; D is ambiguous. V shed 1 base and J shed 0 bases, with 10 bases lying between them. The CDR3 contains 16 residues. Germline V CDR1 and CDR2: LGHDT, YNNKEL (reference sequence). The DNA for the CDR3 is TGTGCCAGCAGCCAAGTATACAGACACTCTGGAAACACCATATATTTT. Amino acid sequence: CASSQVYRHSGNTIYF.

This clone was seen more than once but under ten times. The chain has TRBV6-4 and TRBJ2-6, with no clear D. Trimming removed 0 bases from V and 0 bases from J, with 9 bases in between. The CDR3 is 17 amino acids. Germline CDR1 MRHNA, CDR2 SNTAGT. CDR3 amino acids: CASSDSMKSSGANVLTF. CDR3 nucleotides: TGTGCCAGCAGTGACTCGATGAAGAGCTCTGGGGCCAACGTCCTGACTTTC.